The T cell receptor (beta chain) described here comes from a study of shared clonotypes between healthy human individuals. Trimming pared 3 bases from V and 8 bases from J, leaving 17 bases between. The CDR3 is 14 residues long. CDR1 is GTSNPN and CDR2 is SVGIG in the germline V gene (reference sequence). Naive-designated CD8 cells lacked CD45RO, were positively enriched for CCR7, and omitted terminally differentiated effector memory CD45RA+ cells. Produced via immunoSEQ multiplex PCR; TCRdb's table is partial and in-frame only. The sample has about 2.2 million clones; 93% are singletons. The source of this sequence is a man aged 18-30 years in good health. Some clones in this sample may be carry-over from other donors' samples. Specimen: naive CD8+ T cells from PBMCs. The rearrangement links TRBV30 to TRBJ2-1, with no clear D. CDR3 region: CAWRTLDGWDEQFF. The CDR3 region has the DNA TGTGCCTGGAGGACTTTAGACGGGTGGGATGAGCAGTTCTTC.